This TCR beta chain was identified during a study of T cell responses to AZD1222 COVID-19 vaccine. For this clone: What it binds is unknown.

Data came from immunoSEQ multiplex PCR; TCRdb stores just in-frame clones and leaves some out. The table has 90,000 to 150,000 clones, about nine tenths seen once; the top ten hold about 1.2%. The CDR3 runs to 15 residues. The germline V gene has CDR1 SGHTS and CDR2 YDEGEE. The ends were cut back, 0 bases at V and 5 bases at J, with 11 bases in the middle. General study results and limits: The peak T cell response came first, and repertoires were sampled only after it. It was only five to seven AZD1222 recipients who were seropositive at baseline. Spike-specific TCR breadth and depth both grew after two AZD1222 doses.

Sequencing was performed on peripheral blood, taken on day 0 of AZD1222 vaccination. This TCR came from an adult in good health. The V call is TRBV5-8, the J call TRBJ2-2; D gene uncertain. CDR3 in amino acids: CASSLAPTGTGELFF. The CDR3 DNA is TGTGCCAGCAGCTTGGCACCGACTGGGACCGGGGAGCTGTTTTTT.